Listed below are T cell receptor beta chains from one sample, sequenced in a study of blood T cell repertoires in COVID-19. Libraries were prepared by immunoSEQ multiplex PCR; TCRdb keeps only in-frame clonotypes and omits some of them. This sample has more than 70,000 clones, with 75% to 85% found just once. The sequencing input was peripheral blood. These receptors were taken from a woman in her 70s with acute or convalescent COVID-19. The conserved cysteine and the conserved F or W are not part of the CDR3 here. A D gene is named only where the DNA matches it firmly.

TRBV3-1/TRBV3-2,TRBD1,ASSQDVLGTDGYT
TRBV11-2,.,ASSLGVPSTDTQY
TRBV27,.,ASRYLTGQGHNEQF
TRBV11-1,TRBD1,ASSQGDAGSTDTQY
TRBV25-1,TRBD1,ASGTGTENSPLH
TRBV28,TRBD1,ASSETRGFGTDTQY
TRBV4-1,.,ASSQSTGAWTGELF
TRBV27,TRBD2,ASTLAGAGAAGELF
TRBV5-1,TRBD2,ASSFAGVGYEQY
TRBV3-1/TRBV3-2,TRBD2,ASSLTSGSNEQF
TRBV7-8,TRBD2,ASSLVGGRGETQY
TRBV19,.,ASTFSGVGYT
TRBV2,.,ASNREGQHYEQY
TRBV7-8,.,ASSSRRQGRDSNQPQH
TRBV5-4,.,ASSIGQSSTNEKLF
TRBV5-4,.,ATKPATGLNTGELF
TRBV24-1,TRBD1,ATSDWQGDQPQH
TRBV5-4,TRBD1,ASSLETGAAGELF
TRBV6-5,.,ASSPTYADTQY
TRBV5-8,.,ASSLGGSSNQPQH
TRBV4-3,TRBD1,ASSQVWTGATGELF
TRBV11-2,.,ASSLDRGVRGNTQY
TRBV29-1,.,SVRSPGAYEQY
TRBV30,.,AWSVLQSHRAEAF
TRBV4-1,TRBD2,ASSQDLVGGGNEQF
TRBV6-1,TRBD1,ASSGGQGPTVTEAF
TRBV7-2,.,ASSLAGAYEQY
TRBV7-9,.,ASSRRTVSSYEQY
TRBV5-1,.,ASSLGLEDTQY
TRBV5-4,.,ASSWGLPLQGASYT
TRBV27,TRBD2,ASSPLQLAGVYNEQF
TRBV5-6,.,ASSLDPRETQY
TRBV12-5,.,ASGLTGGRYNEQF
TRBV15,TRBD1,ATSGDRSYNQPQH
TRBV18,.,ASSPRTGGVNEKLF
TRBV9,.,ASSGTVTTRNYNEQF
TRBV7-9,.,ASSPAGSPPYGYT
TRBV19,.,ASSMSFWSAGAEAF
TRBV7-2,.,ASRPAGHTGELF
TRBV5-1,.,ASTFTSRTHGSEAF
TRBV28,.,ASSFAGTRSDTQY
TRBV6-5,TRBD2,ASTGSGRVDTQY
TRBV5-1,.,ASSLGGKSGNTIY